The 21 T cell receptor beta chains below all came from one sample that was sequenced in a study of cytotoxic CD8 clonotypes in ibrutinib-treated CLL. Produced via immunoSEQ multiplex PCR; TCRdb's table is partial and in-frame only. The data contain roughly 160,000 clones, about 80% of them singletons. The source material was PBMCs, sampled after 24 months of ibrutinib treatment. Every receptor here comes from a human donor with chronic lymphocytic leukemia.

The rearrangement links TRBV6-1 to TRBJ1-5; 10 bases map to TRBD1. Germline V lookup: CDR1 MNHNS, CDR2 SASEGT. CDR3 size: 14 residues. The junction had 2 bases not matched to a gene; V was cut back by 4 bases and J by 5 bases. In DNA form, the CDR3 reads TGTGCCAGCAGTGTGACAGGGGGCGATCAGCCCCAGCATTTT. This codes for CASSVTGGDQPQHF.

The chain carries TRBV9 and TRBJ1-6; D perhaps matches TRBD1 (5 bases). Deletions cut 4 bases from V and 6 bases from J, with 11 bases between. Germline V gives CDR1 SGDLS, CDR2 YYNGEE. The CDR3 covers 14 residues. The CDR3 sequence: CASSPSGVNSPLHF. CDR3 DNA: TGTGCCAGCAGCCCGTCGGGGGTTAATTCACCCCTCCACTTT.

Concerning this clone: The junction departs from the called germline gene at one end, perhaps through a read error. The chain has TRBV4-2 and TRBJ2-7; a possible D gene is TRBD1 (5 bases). Germline-derived CDR1 and CDR2 are LGHNA and YNFKEQ. The CDR3 consists of 13 residues. In DNA, the CDR3 is TGTGCCAGCAGCCAAGATCTGGGGCTCCGTAGTTGGTTC. Protein sequence: CASSQDLGLRSWF.

The genes are TRBV27 and TRBJ2-5, with 9 nucleotides matching TRBD2. The CDR3 is made up of 14 amino acids. The V segment lost 8 bases and the J segment 0 bases; nucleotides outside the gene matches: 4. CDR1 and CDR2 from the germline V gene are MNHEY and SMNVEV (reference sequence). In DNA form, the CDR3 reads TGTGCCAGCGGGGGACTAGCCAACCAAGAGACCCAGTACTTC. This encodes CASGGLANQETQYF.

The J gene is TRBJ1-2, the V gene TRBV27; TRBD1 aligns across 9 bases. The germline V gene encodes CDR1 MNHEY and CDR2 SMNVEV (reference sequence). This CDR3 region has 16 residues. The V and J ends lost 0 bases and 3 bases, in that order; junction bases with no gene match: 5. The CDR3 protein is CASSLSIDRGDYGYTF. The DNA for the CDR3 is TGTGCCAGCAGTTTATCGATTGACAGGGGGGACTATGGCTACACCTTC.

The chain employs TRBV5-1 and TRBJ2-4; 8 bases line up with TRBD1. The CDR3 is 14 residues long. Unmatched junction bases numbered 8, after V lost 4 bases and J lost 8 bases. The germline CDR1 and CDR2 sequences are SGHRS and YFSETQ. The CDR3 DNA follows: TGCGCCAGCAGCACTGGACAGGGTGGTGACATTCAGTACTTC. This encodes CASSTGQGGDIQYF. Combining the CDR3 with reference TRBV5-1 and TRBJ2-4 gives the whole variable domain KAGVTQTPRYLIKTRGQQVTLSCSPISGHRSVSWYQQTPGQGLQFLFEYFSETQRNKGNFPGRFSGRQFSNSRSEMNVSTLELGDSALYLCASSTGQGGDIQYFGAGTRLSVL.

Comments on this clone: One junction end disagrees with the germline gene, perhaps due to a read error. This chain uses TRBV7-9 with TRBJ2-7, with D maybe TRBD2 (5 bases). Germline V CDR1 and CDR2: SEHNR, FQNEAQ (reference sequence). The CDR3 is made up of 11 amino acids. The CDR3 is CASSGSGVTDF. In DNA, the CDR3 is TGTGCCAGCAGTGGGTCCGGGGTAACGGACTTC.

The chain has TRBV7-9 and TRBJ1-2, with D perhaps TRBD1 (5 bases). The germline CDR1 and CDR2 sequences are SEHNR and FQNEAQ (reference sequence). Deletions cut 7 bases from V and 3 bases from J, with 21 bases between. The length of the CDR3 is 16 residues. The CDR3 is CASKNPGWRAHYGYTF. CDR3 bases: TGTGCCAGCAAAAACCCAGGGTGGAGAGCACACTATGGCTACACCTTC.

The chain recombines TRBV6-5 with TRBJ2-1, with 8 positions matching TRBD1. The germline V gene encodes CDR1 MNHEY and CDR2 SVGAGI. V lost 2 bases and J lost 12; bases outside the gene matches: 9. The CDR3 spans 14 residues. The CDR3 loop is CASSYVDRDKVQFF. CDR3 coding DNA: TGTGCCAGCAGTTACGTGGACAGGGATAAAGTGCAGTTCTTC.

The J gene is TRBJ2-7, the V gene TRBV27, with TRBD1 identical over 12 bases. Germline V gives CDR1 MNHEY, CDR2 SMNVEV (reference sequence). After removal of 5 bases from V and 5 bases from J, the junction contained 4 bases not matched to a gene. The CDR3 runs 14 residues. The chain's CDR3 is CASSPGDRGHEQYF. CDR3 DNA: TGTGCCAGCAGTCCGGGGGACAGGGGGCACGAGCAGTACTTC.

This sequence joins TRBV5-1 and TRBJ2-3; possibly TRBD1 for D (6 bases). The V gene lost 0 bases and the J gene lost 1 base, with 9 bases spanning the gap. The CDR3 is made up of 15 amino acids. The germline CDR1 and CDR2 sequences are SGHRS and YFSETQ. The CDR3 protein is CASSLEPGGTDTQYF. The CDR3 bases are TGCGCCAGCAGCTTGGAGCCAGGGGGCACAGATACGCAGTATTTT.

CDR3 amino acids: CASSWGTSGNAYNEQFF. The CDR3 DNA reads as TGTGCCAGCAGCTGGGGGACTAGCGGGAACGCCTACAATGAGCAGTTCTTC. The V call is TRBV11-3, the J call TRBJ2-1; 13 positions match TRBD2. Germline CDR1 SGHNT, CDR2 YENEEA. The CDR3 contains 17 residues. After removal of 4 bases from V and 2 bases from J, the junction contained 5 bases not matched to a gene.

V usage is TRBV5-1 and J usage is TRBJ2-7; D is unclear. The V and J ends lost 6 bases and 4 bases respectively, with 17 bases between them. The CDR3 runs to 14 residues. Germline V CDR1 and CDR2: SGHRS, YFSETQ. The CDR3 DNA reads as TGCGCCAGCATGATTAGTGTTCCCCCTTACGAGCAGTACTTC. Residues: CASMISVPPYEQYF.

The gene calls are TRBV7-3 and TRBJ2-1, with D perhaps matching TRBD1 or TRBD2 (6 bases each). Germline CDR1 SGHTA, CDR2 FQGTGA. The CDR3 extends over 13 amino acids. V lost 8 bases to trimming and J lost 2 bases, with 10 bases between them. The CDR3 spells CASGGPTYNEQFF. For the CDR3, the DNA is TGTGCCAGCGGGGGGCCTACCTACAATGAGCAGTTCTTC.

The CDR3 DNA reads as TGTGCCAGCAGTTTGCCGACAGGGGCGGGTACGCAGTATTTT. Residues: CASSLPTGAGTQYF. The V and J genes are TRBV27 and TRBJ2-3; TRBD1 matches at 8 bases. The V gene's germline CDR1 is MNHEY and CDR2 SMNVEV (reference sequence). J gave up 8 bases and V 3 bases, and 7 bases lay outside the gene matches. The CDR3 sequence is 14 residues long.

This chain uses TRBV6-1 with TRBJ1-5, with D uncertain. The V end lost 6 bases, the J end lost 5 bases, and 17 bases lay between the germline ends. CDR1 and CDR2 (germline): MNHNS, SASEGT. The CDR3 loop spans 15 amino acids. Written as DNA, the CDR3 is TGTGCCAGCAGGATCAGGTCAGGACTGGATCAGCCCCAGCATTTT. Protein: CASRIRSGLDQPQHF.

V is TRBV30 and J is TRBJ2-2; TRBD1 matches 8 bases. V lost 4 bases and J lost 0; bases outside the gene matches: 10. The CDR3 covers 17 residues. Per germline, CDR1 GTSNPN and CDR2 SVGIG (reference sequence). This CDR3 is CAWISSRQGSNTGELFF. In nucleotides, the CDR3 is TGTGCCTGGATATCATCTCGACAGGGGTCGAACACCGGGGAGCTGTTTTTT. Full variable domain (rest looked up from reference TRBV30 and TRBJ2-2): SQTIHQWPATLVQPVGSPLSLECTVEGTSNPNLYWYRQAAGRGLQLLFYSVGIGQISSEVPQNLSASRPQDRQFILSSKKLLLSDSGFYLCAWISSRQGSNTGELFFGEGSRLTVL.

The rearrangement links TRBV9 to TRBJ2-7; 10 bases are shared with TRBD1. In germline, CDR1 is SGDLS, CDR2 YYNGEE. The CDR3 contains 15 residues. The J segment lost 2 bases and the V segment lost 0 bases, leaving 2 bases of the junction unmatched. CDR3 amino acids: CASSVDDRGPYEQYF. CDR3 in DNA: TGTGCCAGCAGCGTAGACGACAGGGGGCCCTACGAGCAGTACTTC.

The chain couples TRBV27 to TRBJ1-2, with TRBD1 as a possible D gene (5 bases). The V gene's germline CDR1 is MNHEY and CDR2 SMNVEV (reference sequence). CDR3 length equals 12 residues. V lost 6 bases, J lost 4 bases, and 9 bases lay in between. CDR3 sequence: CASSTGRYGYTF. Here the CDR3 DNA reads TGTGCCAGCAGCACAGGACGCTATGGCTACACCTTC.

V gene TRBV28 combines with J gene TRBJ1-5, with D perhaps TRBD1 (6 bases). The CDR3 runs 16 residues. The V end was cut by 2 bases, the J end by 4 bases, with 15 bases between. Germline-derived CDR1 and CDR2 are MDHEN and SYDVKM. Written as DNA, the CDR3 is TGTGCCAGCAGTTTAGTCTCAGGGGCTGAAAATCAGCCCCAGCATTTT. It specifies CASSLVSGAENQPQHF.

The V and J genes are TRBV7-6 and TRBJ2-6, with a weak D call TRBD2 (6 bases). CDR3 length: 13 amino acids. Germline V gene sequence: CDR1 SGHVS, CDR2 FNYEAQ. The CDR3 DNA reads TGTGCAGGGCGGGGAACTGGGGCCAACGTCCTGACTTTC. Protein: CAGRGTGANVLTF.